One and the same sample provided the 30 T cell receptor beta chains below, sequenced in a study of a mutant IDH1 vaccine in newly diagnosed glioma. TCRdb's table, derived via immunoSEQ multiplex PCR, lists solely in-frame clones and lacks some. The data hold nearly 35,000 clones, with about 80% observed a single time. Their recognized antigens are unknown. Time point reported: week 5, during vaccination. It was 300 ug of mutant IDH1 20-mer peptide that made up each vaccine dose, given with topical imiquimod. Sequencing was performed on PBMCs, taken from a glioma patient whose treatment included an IDH1 peptide vaccine. All receptors come from a young man with glioma.

The V and J genes are TRBV6-1 and TRBJ1-1; D is possibly TRBD1 (5 bases). The V gene lost 2 bases and the J gene lost 4 bases, with 14 bases spanning the gap. CDR1 and CDR2 from the germline V gene are MNHNS and SASEGT. The CDR3 contains 15 residues. The chain's CDR3 is CASSETSGTATEAFF. DNA for the CDR3: TGTGCCAGCAGTGAAACGAGCGGGACGGCCACTGAAGCTTTCTTT.

This chain joins TRBV7-8 and TRBJ2-2, with 9 bases lining up with TRBD1. Trimming cost V 2 bases and J 3 bases; bases outside gene matches: 7. The germline V gene encodes CDR1 SGHVS and CDR2 FQNEAQ. CDR3 length: 17 residues. The CDR3 DNA sequence: TGTGCCAGCAGCTTACCAAGGACAGGGGAGGACACCGGGGAGCTGTTTTTT. As protein: CASSLPRTGEDTGELFF.

The chain joins TRBV19 to TRBJ1-2; D might be TRBD1 (5 bases). Trimming stripped 4 bases from V and 5 bases from J, with 8 bases between. Germline-derived CDR1 and CDR2 are LNHDA and SQIVND (reference sequence). This CDR3 has 12 amino acids. The CDR3 loop is CASSTTGYGYTF. In nucleotides, the CDR3 is TGTGCCAGTAGTACTACAGGATATGGCTACACCTTC.

The chain carries TRBV13 and TRBJ1-1; D is unresolved. Germline loops: CDR1 PRHDT, CDR2 FYEKMQ (reference sequence). V gave up 1 base and J gave up 2 bases, with 8 bases separating them. The CDR3 loop spans 14 amino acids. The CDR3 is CASSLEQPNTEAFF. The CDR3 DNA follows: TGTGCCAGCAGCTTAGAACAGCCTAACACTGAAGCTTTCTTT. Full variable domain (missing parts from reference TRBV13 and TRBJ1-1): AAGVIQSPRHLIKEKRETATLKCYPIPRHDTVYWYQQGPGQDPQFLISFYEKMQSDKGSIPDRFSAQQFSDYHSELNMSSLELGDSALYFCASSLEQPNTEAFFGQGTRLTVV.

The rearrangement links TRBV7-2 to TRBJ1-2; D remains ambiguous. Germline V CDR1 and CDR2: SGHTA, FQGNSA. The CDR3 totals 12 residues. V lost 0 bases to trimming and J lost 7 bases, with 6 bases between them. CDR3 DNA sequence: TGTGCCAGCAGCTTAGCCGTGAGTGGCTACACCTTC. Translating it yields CASSLAVSGYTF.

This chain joins TRBV28 and TRBJ1-5; unclear D gene. V was clipped by 2 bases and J by 9 bases, with 29 bases between them. Looked up from germline, CDR1 is MDHEN and CDR2 is SYDVKM. The CDR3 is 19 amino acids. The CDR3: CASSLRSNYPRTVTWPQHF. The CDR3 DNA reads as TGTGCCAGCAGTTTACGATCCAATTACCCCAGAACCGTCACATGGCCCCAGCATTTT.

This chain joins TRBV7-2 and TRBJ2-5; 8 bases map to TRBD2. The CDR3 extends over 16 amino acids. In germline, CDR1 is SGHTA, CDR2 FQGNSA. Trimming cost V 2 bases and J 5 bases; bases outside gene matches: 10. The CDR3 protein is CASSLSSGGAQETQYF. Here the CDR3 DNA reads TGTGCCAGCAGCTTATCCAGCGGGGGCGCCCAGGAGACCCAGTACTTC.

The rearrangement uses TRBV5-4 and TRBJ1-6; 8 nucleotides align to TRBD1. CDR3 length: 15 residues. In germline, CDR1 is SGHNT, CDR2 YYREEE (reference sequence). V was clipped by 0 bases and J by 10 bases; unmatched bases: 6. In DNA form, the CDR3 reads TGTGCCAGCAGCTTGGAAGTGACAGGGGTCTCACCCCTCCACTTT. It specifies CASSLEVTGVSPLHF. Based on the CDR3 plus reference TRBV5-4 and TRBJ1-6, the full variable domain is ETGVTQSPTHLIKTRGQQVTLRCSSQSGHNTVSWYQQALGQGPQFIFQYYREEENGRGNFPPRFSGLQFPNYSSELNVNALELDDSALYLCASSLEVTGVSPLHFGNGTRLTVT.

The chain uses TRBV5-5 and TRBJ2-1, with 11 positions matching TRBD2. Trimming took 4 bases from V and 5 from J; bases not matched to a gene: 5. The CDR3 totals 15 residues. Germline V gives CDR1 SGHKS, CDR2 YYEKEE (reference sequence). Written as DNA, the CDR3 is TGTGCCAGCAGCACCCGACTAGCGGGGAACAATGAGCAGTTCTTC. Amino acid sequence: CASSTRLAGNNEQFF.

V gene TRBV11-1 combines with J gene TRBJ2-5; the D gene is possibly TRBD2 (5 bases). The CDR3 consists of 16 residues. Trimming took off 1 base at V and 5 bases at J, with 17 bases between the two ends. In germline, CDR1 is SGHAT, CDR2 FQDESV (reference sequence). The CDR3 DNA sequence: TGTGCCAGCAGCTTAGACGGCAGTAGTTGGGAGGAGACCCAGTACTTC. Residues: CASSLDGSSWEETQYF.

The chain uses TRBV28 and TRBJ2-3; 7 positions agree with TRBD2. CDR3 length: 14 amino acids. Germline V gene sequence: CDR1 MDHEN, CDR2 SYDVKM. Losses at the gene ends were 5 bases for V and 4 bases for J; bases not matched to a gene: 6. CDR3 sequence reads: CASSLRGDADTQYF. The CDR3 region has the DNA TGTGCCAGCAGTCTCCGGGGGGACGCAGATACGCAGTATTTT.

The rearrangement links TRBV30 to TRBJ1-6; unclear D gene. Germline V gene data show CDR1 as GTSNPN and CDR2 as SVGIG (reference sequence). This CDR3 has 12 amino acids. Trimming pared 8 bases from V and 9 bases from J, leaving 14 bases between. CDR3 sequence (DNA): TGTGCCACAGTAGAGAGTGGTTCACCCCTCCACTTT. It yields the protein CATVESGSPLHF.

The DNA for the CDR3 is TGTGCCAGCAGCTTAGAGCTGGTATACACAGATACGCAGTATTTT. It specifies CASSLELVYTDTQYF. The chain joins TRBV7-9 to TRBJ2-3, with unresolved D. This CDR3 has 15 residues. Per the germline V gene, CDR1 is SEHNR and CDR2 is FQNEAQ (reference sequence). V dropped 1 base and J dropped 2 bases, with 10 bases sitting between them.

The CDR3 spells CASSYSRGGVHEQFF. DNA for the CDR3: TGTGCCAGCAGTTACTCGAGGGGGGGGGTCCATGAGCAGTTCTTC. The genes are TRBV6-5 and TRBJ2-1, with a tentative D call TRBD2 (7 bases). The CDR3 totals 15 residues. Germline-derived CDR1 and CDR2 are MNHEY and SVGAGI. Trimming pared 0 bases from V and 8 bases from J, leaving 14 bases between.

V usage is TRBV30 and J usage is TRBJ1-1; D remains unclear. Trimming cost V 2 bases and J 1 base, with 14 bases left between them. This CDR3 is built from 15 residues. Germline CDR1 is GTSNPN and CDR2 is SVGIG (reference sequence). The CDR3 loop is CAWSTGAQSNTEAFF. In nucleotides, the CDR3 is TGTGCCTGGAGTACGGGAGCCCAGTCGAACACTGAAGCTTTCTTT. Variable domain in full (rest from reference TRBV30 and TRBJ1-1): SQTIHQWPATLVQPVGSPLSLECTVEGTSNPNLYWYRQAAGRGLQLLFYSVGIGQISSEVPQNLSASRPQDRQFILSSKKLLLSDSGFYLCAWSTGAQSNTEAFFGQGTRLTVV.

V and J are TRBV5-6 and TRBJ1-1; TRBD1 matches at 7 bases. CDR3 length equals 16 residues. With V trimmed by 0 bases and J by 6 bases, 11 bases remained unmatched. Germline V lookup: CDR1 SGHDT, CDR2 YYEEEE. The CDR3 spells CASSLAWTGFGAEAFF. CDR3 coding DNA: TGTGCCAGCAGCTTGGCCTGGACAGGATTTGGGGCTGAAGCTTTCTTT.

The rearrangement uses TRBV7-8 and TRBJ1-5; perhaps TRBD1 as D (6 bases). V lost 4 bases and J lost 0, with 10 bases in between. The CDR3 covers 15 residues. The germline V gene encodes CDR1 SGHVS and CDR2 FQNEAQ. The CDR3 loop reads CASSSYRDSNQPQHF. CDR3 DNA sequence: TGTGCCAGCAGCTCCTACAGGGATAGCAATCAGCCCCAGCATTTT. Looking up the rest from reference TRBV7-8 and TRBJ1-5 gives the full variable domain: GAGVSQSPRYKVAKRGQDVALRCDPISGHVSLFWYQQALGQGPEFLTYFQNEAQLDKSGLPSDRFFAERPEGSVSTLKIQRTQQEDSAVYLCASSSYRDSNQPQHFGDGTRLSIL.

The chain recombines TRBV30 with TRBJ1-2; D may be TRBD1 (6 bases). The germline gives CDR1 GTSNPN, CDR2 SVGIG (reference sequence). CDR3 length: 14 amino acids. Trimming cost V 6 bases and J 3 bases, with 17 bases left between them. CDR3 in amino acids: CACPVKYRDYGYTF. In DNA form, the CDR3 reads TGTGCCTGCCCCGTTAAGTACAGGGACTATGGCTACACCTTC.

This CDR3 is CSVRGPSYGYTF. DNA of the CDR3: TGCAGCGTTCGCGGACCGAGCTATGGCTACACCTTC. The rearrangement uses TRBV29-1 and TRBJ1-2; D is unresolved. The V end lost 5 bases, the J end lost 4 bases, and 11 bases lay between the germline ends. The CDR3 runs 12 residues. Per germline, CDR1 SQVTM and CDR2 ANQGSEA.

As DNA, the CDR3 is TGTGCCAGCAGCCAAGAAAGTTTCTCGAACACCGGGGAGCTGTTTTTT. Encoded protein: CASSQESFSNTGELFF. The V call is TRBV14, the J call TRBJ2-2; D is undetermined. The V gene's germline CDR1 is SGHDN and CDR2 FVKESK. This CDR3 spans 16 amino acids. Trimming shortened V by 0 bases and J by 0 bases, and 8 bases separated the two germline ends.

The chain links TRBV7-9 to TRBJ1-1, with D perhaps matching TRBD1 (6 bases). This CDR3 comprises 15 residues. Trimming removed 2 bases from V and 4 bases from J, with 14 bases in between. Germline V gene data show CDR1 as SEHNR and CDR2 as FQNEAQ (reference sequence). The CDR3 reads CASSLLEGGGTEAFF. The CDR3, as DNA: TGTGCCAGCAGCTTATTGGAGGGGGGAGGCACTGAAGCTTTCTTT.

This clone is a singleton in its sample. The CDR3 is CASRRTGGASYNEQFF. In DNA form, the CDR3 reads TGCGCCAGCAGACGGACAGGGGGCGCTTCCTACAATGAGCAGTTCTTC. V gene TRBV10-2 combines with J gene TRBJ2-1; 11 bases agree with TRBD1. Trimming cost V 6 bases and J 1 base; bases outside gene matches: 5. Germline CDR1 and CDR2: WSHSY and SAAADI. CDR3 length equals 16 residues.

The chain combines TRBV2 with TRBJ2-7; TRBD1 matches 11 bases. CDR3 length: 13 amino acids. Germline V gene lookup returns CDR1 SNHLY and CDR2 FYNNEI. V trimming: 8 bases; J trimming: 6 bases; junction bases outside the gene matches: 6. CDR3 DNA: TGTGCCAGCCTTTTGGACAGGGGGCTCGAGCAGTACTTC. Protein product: CASLLDRGLEQYF.

J is TRBJ2-5 and V is TRBV5-1; D possibly corresponds to TRBD1 (7 bases). CDR1 is SGHRS, CDR2 YFSETQ, per germline. Deletions cut 4 bases from V and 5 bases from J, with 15 bases between. This CDR3 region has 14 residues. CDR3 coding DNA: TGCGCCAGCAGCCAAGGGGGCGCGGGGGAGACCCAGTACTTC. This translates into CASSQGGAGETQYF.

The V call is TRBV27, the J call TRBJ1-1, with D perhaps TRBD1 (5 bases). Trimming took 2 bases from V and 6 from J, leaving 16 bases between them. The CDR3 has 15 residues. Per the germline V gene, CDR1 is MNHEY and CDR2 is SMNVEV (reference sequence). CDR3 protein: CASSLGARLNAEAFF. CDR3 nucleotide sequence: TGTGCCAGCAGTTTAGGGGCCAGGTTAAATGCTGAAGCTTTCTTT.

The chain couples TRBV18 to TRBJ1-1, with 8 nucleotides matching TRBD1. Germline CDR1 is KGHSH and CDR2 is LQKENI. With 1 base clipped from V and 4 bases from J, the junction kept 5 bases outside the gene matches. The CDR3 sequence is 15 residues long. CDR3 sequence (DNA): TGTGCCAGCTCACCACTGCGTGGACAGGGCACTGAAGCTTTCTTT. Translation: CASSPLRGQGTEAFF.

This rearrangement joins TRBV10-3 to TRBJ2-5, with D possibly matching TRBD2 (5 bases). V shed 0 bases and J shed 4 bases, with 9 bases lying between them. CDR1 is ENHRY and CDR2 is SYGVKD in the germline V gene. The CDR3 is 14 residues long. CDR3 bases: TGTGCCATCAGTGAGTCGGATCGGGGAGAGACCCAGTACTTC. Translating it yields CAISESDRGETQYF.

The chain combines TRBV7-6 with TRBJ1-3, with D hard to call. Germline values: CDR1 SGHVS, CDR2 FNYEAQ. This CDR3 has 15 amino acids. V was clipped by 1 base and J by 0 bases, with 7 bases between them. In nucleotides, the CDR3 is TGTGCCAGCAGCTTAGGATCAAGCTCTGGAAACACCATATATTTT. This sequence encodes CASSLGSSSGNTIYF.

The rearrangement links TRBV20-1 to TRBJ1-2; no clear D. The germline V gene encodes CDR1 DFQATT and CDR2 SNEGSKA (reference sequence). The CDR3 has 9 amino acids. CDR3 loop: CRAGLGYTF. CDR3 DNA sequence: TGCAGGGCAGGATTGGGCTACACCTTC.

The genes are TRBV6-5 and TRBJ2-7; D remains unclear. Germline-derived CDR1 and CDR2 are MNHEY and SVGAGI. Trimming stripped 7 bases from V and 2 bases from J, with 12 bases between. The CDR3 contains 13 residues. CDR3 sequence reads: CASTTSFPYEQYF. The CDR3 DNA is TGTGCCAGCACTACATCGTTCCCCTACGAGCAGTACTTC.